The 14 T cell receptor beta chains listed next were all sequenced from one sample in a study of T-cell memory formation after mild COVID-19. TCRdb reanalysed the 5' RACE reads using MiXCR and keeps one entry per CDR3 protein. The table includes hundreds of thousands of distinct CDR3 sequences, more than 15% detected once. The material sequenced was PBMCs or a T cell subset sorted from them (not recorded which). These receptors were collected from an adult woman who had mild COVID-19 (a few samples of this study predate the infection). Cell type and time point are not known.

CDR3 DNA sequence: TGTGCCAGCAGTTCACTACGCCCGGCCTACAATGAGCAGTTCTTC. It codes for CASSSLRPAYNEQFF. The chain uses TRBV12-3 or TRBV12-4 and TRBJ2-1; no firm D call. The CDR3 is 15 amino acids. Trimming pared 4 bases from V and 2 bases from J, leaving 12 bases between.

This chain uses TRBV25-1 with TRBJ2-1; 12 nucleotides match TRBD2. The CDR3 has 17 amino acids. The germline CDR1 and CDR2 sequences are MGHDK and SYGVNS. Trimming took 2 bases from V and 7 from J; bases not matched to a gene: 9. The CDR3, as DNA: TGTGCCAGCAGTGAAGCCCGGACTAGCGGGATTTGGAATGAGCAGTTCTTC. Translated, it gives CASSEARTSGIWNEQFF.

The CDR3 nucleotides read TGTGCCAGCAGTGTAGGGAACTATGGCTACACCTTC. Encoded protein: CASSVGNYGYTF. J is TRBJ1-2 and V is TRBV25-1, with D unresolved. The germline V and J ends were trimmed by 4 bases and 2 bases, with 5 bases remaining between them. This CDR3 comprises 12 residues. The germline gives CDR1 MGHDK, CDR2 SYGVNS.

In its sample, this clonotype was seen a few times. CDR3 sequence reads: CASSYAAGEQYF. The CDR3 DNA reads as TGTGCCAGCAGTTACGCGGCGGGCGAGCAGTACTTC. The genes are TRBV6-2 or TRBV6-3 and TRBJ2-7; a possible D gene is TRBD2 (5 bases). V was trimmed by 2 bases and J by 6 bases, leaving 8 bases between them. Per germline, CDR1 MNHEY and CDR2 SVGEGT. The CDR3 length is 12 residues.

This clonotype was detected only a few times. The chain links TRBV7-8 to TRBJ1-1, with a weak D call TRBD1 (5 bases). V lost 4 bases and J lost 6, with 15 bases in between. The CDR3 has 14 residues. CDR1 and CDR2 (germline): SGHVS, FQNEAQ. The CDR3 protein is CASSSSVGTAEAFF. The CDR3 DNA is TGTGCCAGCAGCTCTAGTGTGGGGACCGCTGAAGCTTTCTTT.

The chain carries TRBV30 and TRBJ1-6, with TRBD1 identical over 7 bases. This CDR3 is 15 amino acids long. Germline V gene data show CDR1 as GTSNPN and CDR2 as SVGIG (reference sequence). V was clipped by 3 bases and J by 6 bases; unmatched bases: 8. The CDR3 loop is CAWRKHRQGNSPLHF. CDR3 DNA: TGTGCCTGGAGAAAGCACCGACAGGGTAATTCACCCCTCCACTTT.

This clonotype was counted a few times. The chain uses TRBV2 and TRBJ2-3; 8 nucleotides match TRBD1. The germline CDR1 and CDR2 sequences are SNHLY and FYNNEI. The CDR3 length is 14 residues. Germline trimming cut 7 bases from V and 2 bases from J; bases unmatched to any gene: 5. The CDR3 here is CASNGQGYTDTQYF. The CDR3 bases are TGTGCCAGCAATGGACAGGGATACACAGATACGCAGTATTTT.

This chain joins TRBV6-2 or TRBV6-3 and TRBJ1-2; D is unclear. Germline V gene lookup returns CDR1 MNHEY and CDR2 SVGEGT. The CDR3 sequence is 13 residues long. V lost 5 bases and J 1 base, leaving 8 bases between the germline ends. The CDR3 loop is CASSRSFNYGYTF. The CDR3 DNA reads TGTGCCAGCAGTCGGAGTTTTAACTATGGCTACACCTTC.

The chain uses TRBV12-3 or TRBV12-4 and TRBJ2-7; 9 bases are shared with TRBD2. Trimming cost V 4 bases and J 4 bases; bases outside gene matches: 5. CDR3 length: 14 amino acids. Here the CDR3 reads CASSSGGRGYEQYF. In DNA, the CDR3 is TGTGCCAGCAGTTCCGGCGGGAGGGGGTACGAGCAGTACTTC.

This clonotype was seen many times. This chain uses TRBV20-1 with TRBJ2-2; D remains unclear. The germline V gene encodes CDR1 DFQATT and CDR2 SNEGSKA (reference sequence). This CDR3 is 18 amino acids long. V gave up 0 bases and J gave up 1 base, with 18 bases separating them. The CDR3 DNA reads as TGCAGTGCTAGAGACCAATACTTCAACAAGTTGAACACCGGGGAGCTGTTTTTT. It is translated as CSARDQYFNKLNTGELFF.

This clonotype has ten or more counts. The chain recombines TRBV7-6 with TRBJ2-1; D is perhaps TRBD1 (6 bases). The CDR3 runs 15 residues. V lost 5 bases and J lost 0, with 11 bases in between. CDR1 is SGHVS, CDR2 FNYEAQ, per germline. The chain's CDR3 is CASSVQGSSYNEQFF. The CDR3 DNA reads as TGTGCCAGCAGCGTACAGGGAAGCTCCTACAATGAGCAGTTCTTC.

This chain uses TRBV20-1 with TRBJ1-5; D is unresolved. V gave up 6 bases and J gave up 9 bases, with 24 bases separating them. The germline V gene encodes CDR1 DFQATT and CDR2 SNEGSKA (reference sequence). The CDR3 length is 15 residues. CDR3 residues: CSATVSSPTVAPQHF. The CDR3, as DNA: TGCAGTGCCACCGTCTCATCACCCACCGTCGCGCCCCAGCATTTT.

The table lists this clonotype with a few counts. This sequence joins TRBV7-9 and TRBJ2-3, with D perhaps being TRBD1 or TRBD2 (5 bases each). Trimming shortened V by 6 bases and J by 2 bases, and 12 bases separated the two germline ends. The CDR3 contains 14 residues. The germline CDR1 and CDR2 sequences are SEHNR and FQNEAQ (reference sequence). CDR3 nucleotides: TGTGCCAGCAGACGAGGGGATCCCACAGATACGCAGTATTTT. Protein: CASRRGDPTDTQYF.

The V and J genes are TRBV12-3 or TRBV12-4 and TRBJ1-5; possibly TRBD1 for D (5 bases). V lost 3 bases and J 2 bases, leaving 14 bases between the germline ends. This CDR3 spans 16 amino acids. For the CDR3, the DNA is TGTGCCAGCAGTTTCCAGGGACTATCGCGCAATCAGCCCCAGCATTTT. As protein: CASSFQGLSRNQPQHF.